Listed below are T cell receptor beta chains from one sample, sequenced in a study of beta chain features in type 1 diabetes. Here immunoSEQ multiplex PCR was the method, and the copy in TCRdb shows in-frame clones only, minus some. The sample holds around 260,000 clones, approximately 25% seen once. Sequenced sample: naive CD4+ T cells from blood. Receptors were obtained from a woman aged 25-40 years with type 1 diabetes. CDR3s include the opening cysteine and the closing phenylalanine or tryptophan. The D gene is left open where the match is weak. Only some rows state a clone size, as once, few, many or a class for expanded clones.

TRBJ1-5,.,TRBV30,.,13,TGTGCCTGGAGTGTGAGTAGCAATCAGCCCCAGCATTTT,CAWSVSSNQPQHF
TRBJ2-1,.,TRBV9,few,14,TGTGCCAGCACAAAGACGGCAGGGTACAATGAGCAGTTCTTC,CASTKTAGYNEQFF
TRBJ2-3,.,TRBV4-2,.,16,TGTGCCAGCAGCCAAGGGGCGGAGGCCGTTGCAGATACGCAGTATTTT,CASSQGAEAVADTQYF
TRBJ2-3,.,TRBV30,once,12,TGTGCCTGGAACAGGGGCACAGATACGCAGTATTTT,CAWNRGTDTQYF
TRBJ2-1,TRBD2,TRBV25-1,.,13,TGTGCCACGCTAGCGGATTCCTACAATGAGCAGTTCTTC,CATLADSYNEQFF
TRBJ2-7,TRBD2,TRBV30,.,13,TGTGCCTGGGATACAGGACTAGTCTACGAGCAGTACTTC,CAWDTGLVYEQYF
TRBJ2-5,.,TRBV5-1,.,13,TGCGCCAGCAGCTTGGAACAGCAAGAGACCCAGTACTTC,CASSLEQQETQYF
TRBJ2-2,.,TRBV2,few,15,TGTGCCAGCAGTCCGGTAGCGAGCGGCACCGGGGAGCTGTTTTTT,CASSPVASGTGELFF
TRBJ1-2,TRBD1,TRBV28,few,15,TGTGCCAGCAGCCAAGGGGGGGACAGGGCTAGGGGCTACACCTTC,CASSQGGDRARGYTF
TRBJ2-7,.,TRBV29-1,.,13,TGCAGCGTTAGTAGCGGACCCTCCTACGAGCAGTACTTC,CSVSSGPSYEQYF
TRBJ1-1,TRBD1,TRBV28,.,15,TGTGCCAGCACTCTGACCGGGACAGGGGCAATCGGGGCTTTCTTT,CASTLTGTGAIGAFF
TRBJ1-1,TRBD1,TRBV29-1,few,14,TGCAGCGCGAACTGGGGACAGATGAACACTGAAGCTTTCTTT,CSANWGQMNTEAFF
TRBJ1-2,TRBD1,TRBV5-4,.,13,TGTGCCAGCAGCCCCGGGACAGAGTATGGCTACACCTTC,CASSPGTEYGYTF
TRBJ1-1,.,TRBV18,.,13,TGTGCCAGCCAAGTGACAGCTAACACTGAAGCTTTCTTT,CASQVTANTEAFF
TRBJ2-3,TRBD2,TRBV29-1,.,14,TGCAGCGTCGCCGGGACTAGCGGCACAGATACGCAGTATTTT,CSVAGTSGTDTQYF
TRBJ1-5,.,TRBV6-1,few,14,TGTGCCAGCAGTGAATCAGGGTACAATCAGCCCCAGCATTTT,CASSESGYNQPQHF
TRBJ2-7,.,TRBV5-4,.,12,TGTGCCAGCAGCTTGGTAGGGGACGAGCAGTACTTC,CASSLVGDEQYF
TRBJ2-3,TRBD2,TRBV6-1,few,14,TGTGCCAGCAGGGAGACTAGCGCCACAGATACGCAGTATTTT,CASRETSATDTQYF
TRBJ2-7,TRBD2,TRBV30,.,13,TGTGCCTGGGCAACTAGCGGGAGGCGGGAGCAGTACTTC,CAWATSGRREQYF
TRBJ1-1,.,TRBV5-1,.,13,TGCGCCAGCAGCTTCTATGCCAACACTGAAGCTTTCTTT,CASSFYANTEAFF
TRBJ2-7,TRBD2,TRBV29-1,few,13,TGCAGCTTCACTAGCGGAGCCTCCTACGAGCAGTACTTC,CSFTSGASYEQYF
TRBJ2-1,.,TRBV11-1,few,15,TGTGCCAGCGCCAGTCGGGGGAGAATGGGCAATGAGCAGTTCTTC,CASASRGRMGNEQFF
TRBJ2-7,TRBD1,TRBV5-1,few,14,TGCGCCAGCAGCGTCGGACAGGGGAACTACGAGCAGTACTTC,CASSVGQGNYEQYF
TRBJ2-6,.,TRBV2,.,14,TGTGCCAGCAGTGAAGTAGGAGTGGCCAACGTCCTGACTTTC,CASSEVGVANVLTF
TRBJ2-4,TRBD2,TRBV7-2,few,17,TGTGCCAGCAGCATGGGACTAGCGGGAGGGAAATTTGACATTCAGTACTTC,CASSMGLAGGKFDIQYF
TRBJ2-3,.,TRBV28,.,13,TGTGCCAGCAGCCTAACGGGGGCAGATACGCAGTATTTT,CASSLTGADTQYF
TRBJ2-1,TRBD2,TRBV7-2,.,16,TGTGCCAGCAGCTCTTTGACTAGCGGGAGATACAATGAGCAGTTCTTC,CASSSLTSGRYNEQFF
TRBJ2-1,TRBD1,TRBV28,few,17,TGTGCCAGCAGTCAACCTCTCACAGGGGGCGGTCTTAATGAGCAGTTCTTC,CASSQPLTGGGLNEQFF
TRBJ2-1,.,TRBV9,.,17,TGTGCCAGCAGCGTAGCTATAGCGGACGACTCCTACAATGAGCAGTTCTTC,CASSVAIADDSYNEQFF
TRBJ2-3,.,TRBV6-5,.,15,TGTGCCAGCACCCCGAGAGGGACTGGCACAGATACGCAGTATTTT,CASTPRGTGTDTQYF
TRBJ2-5,TRBD1,TRBV5-4,.,13,TGTGCCAGCAGCGTGGACAGGCAAGAGACCCAGTACTTC,CASSVDRQETQYF
TRBJ2-7,TRBD2,TRBV4-1,.,16,TGCGCCAGCAGCCAGGATACTAGCGGGTATAATTACGAGCAGTACTTC,CASSQDTSGYNYEQYF
TRBJ1-5,TRBD1,TRBV19,few,13,TGTGCCAGTACCACGACAGGGAGTCAGCCCCAGCATTTT,CASTTTGSQPQHF
TRBJ1-5,TRBD1,TRBV2,.,15,TGTGCCAGCAGTGTGACAGGGGATAGCAATCAGCCCCAGCATTTT,CASSVTGDSNQPQHF
TRBJ2-5,.,TRBV18,.,13,TGTGCCAGCTCACCACCATCCTCGGAGACCCAGTACTTC,CASSPPSSETQYF
TRBJ2-4,TRBD1,TRBV29-1,.,12,TGCAGCGTGGAGGGACAGGAAAACATTCAGTACTTC,CSVEGQENIQYF
TRBJ2-7,.,TRBV29-1,.,13,TGCAGCGTTGCCAACAGGGTCGGCTACGAGCAGTACTTC,CSVANRVGYEQYF
TRBJ2-1,TRBD2,TRBV30,.,15,TGTGCCTGGAGTGTAGGGACTAGCGGGAGAGTTGAGCAGTTCTTC,CAWSVGTSGRVEQFF
TRBJ2-7,.,TRBV30,.,13,TGTGCCTGGGCTAAGAAGAGCTCCTACGAGCAGTACTTC,CAWAKKSSYEQYF
TRBJ1-2,TRBD1,TRBV5-4,.,14,TGTGCCAGCAGCCCAGGACAGGGGAACTATGGCTACACCTTC,CASSPGQGNYGYTF
TRBJ1-4,.,TRBV25-1,.,15,TGTGCCAGCAGTGAGCCCGACAAGCCTAATGAAAAACTGTTTTTT,CASSEPDKPNEKLFF
TRBJ2-1,.,TRBV13,few,16,TGTGCCAGCAGCTTAGCTGGACTAAGGGTTAAGGATGAGCAGTTCTTC,CASSLAGLRVKDEQFF
TRBJ2-5,.,TRBV5-1,.,16,TGCGCCAGCAGCCCTGGGGGGATTGCACGAAAAGAGACCCAGTACTTC,CASSPGGIARKETQYF
TRBJ2-3,TRBD2,TRBV4-1,.,18,TGCGCCAGCAGGGGACGTCGGGTAGCGGGGACTAGCACAGATACGCAGTATTTT,CASRGRRVAGTSTDTQYF
TRBJ2-1,TRBD2,TRBV9,few,15,TGTGCCAGCAGCGTATCGGCGGGAGTAGACCATGAGCAGTTCTTC,CASSVSAGVDHEQFF
TRBJ1-1,.,TRBV14,few,14,TGTGCCAGCAGCCAAGATACAGTGAACACTGAAGCTTTCTTT,CASSQDTVNTEAFF
TRBJ2-7,TRBD2,TRBV29-1,.,15,TGCAGCGTTGGTTTAGGGCCTAGCGGGAGATACGAGCAGTACTTC,CSVGLGPSGRYEQYF
TRBJ1-5,.,TRBV6-5,few,16,TGTGCCAGCAGTTACTCGAAGGACAGACACAATCAGCCCCAGCATTTT,CASSYSKDRHNQPQHF
TRBJ2-1,TRBD2,TRBV7-8,.,15,TGTGCCAGCAGCCCGGCTCGGGGGGGCTACAATGAGCAGTTCTTC,CASSPARGGYNEQFF
TRBJ2-3,TRBD1,TRBV6-5,.,16,TGTGCCAGCAGTTTGCAGACAGGGGCCAGCACAGATACGCAGTATTTT,CASSLQTGASTDTQYF
TRBJ2-5,.,TRBV28,few,14,TGTGCCAGCAGCCGAGTCGACCGGGGGTGGACCCAGTACTTC,CASSRVDRGWTQYF
TRBJ1-2,.,TRBV25-1,.,13,TGTGCCAGCAGTGTCCACAGGGAAGGGGGCTACACCTTC,CASSVHREGGYTF
TRBJ2-1,.,TRBV5-4,few,12,TGTGCCAGCAGCTTGTGGGGCGATGAGCAGTTCTTC,CASSLWGDEQFF
TRBJ1-1,.,TRBV28,.,11,TGTGCCAGCAGTTTACTCACTGAAGCTTTCTTT,CASSLLTEAFF